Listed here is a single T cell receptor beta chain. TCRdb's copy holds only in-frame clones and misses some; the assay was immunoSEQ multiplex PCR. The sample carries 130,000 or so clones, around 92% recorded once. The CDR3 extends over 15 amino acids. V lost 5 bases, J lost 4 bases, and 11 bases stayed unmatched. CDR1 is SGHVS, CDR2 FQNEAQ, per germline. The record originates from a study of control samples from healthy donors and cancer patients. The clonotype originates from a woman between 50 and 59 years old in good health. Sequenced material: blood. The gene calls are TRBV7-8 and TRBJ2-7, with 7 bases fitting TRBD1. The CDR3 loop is CASSPRDSNKYEQYF. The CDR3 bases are TGTGCCAGCAGCCCCAGGGACAGCAACAAATACGAGCAGTACTTC.